This T cell receptor (beta chain) stems from a study of CD8+ T cells in alopecia areata. Extraction of RNA preceded its reverse transcription into cDNA, which served as the sequencing template. This table comes from immunoSEQ multiplex PCR, and its TCRdb copy is limited to in-frame clones, with some not included. Of over 150,000 clones in the sample, 53% were seen once. Documented treatment: oral pan-JAK inhibitor, 5-10 mg twice daily. CDR3 length equals 12 residues. V lost 10 bases and J 0 bases, leaving 10 bases between the germline ends. Germline V gives CDR1 MNHEY, CDR2 SMNVEV (reference sequence).

The chain uses TRBV27 and TRBJ2-7; D remains unclear. The sequenced sample was CD8+ T cells sorted from blood, obtained at week 24, from a patient treated with tofacitinib. This TCR derives from a human donor with alopecia areata. The CDR3 DNA follows: TGTGCCACCGGATTTAGCTCCTACGAGCAGTACTTC. It codes for CATGFSSYEQYF.